The clone carrying this T cell receptor beta chain came up many times. The antigen is undetermined. V lost 1 base and J 7 bases, leaving 9 bases between the germline ends. This CDR3 spans 13 amino acids. The germline V gene encodes CDR1 SGHAT and CDR2 FQNNGV. The data stem from a study of neurological immune-mediated disorders. Study in general: Relapsing-remitting disease affected about 31, and secondary progressive 3, of roughly 34 multiple sclerosis patients. Study observations and caveats: While HTLV-1-associated myelopathy showed the greatest TCR clonal expansion, multiple sclerosis showed the least, falling below healthy controls.

The authors made cDNA by 5'RACE with 10-nucleotide random UMIs. A single record per CDR3 protein comes from TCRdb applying MiXCR to the 5' RACE reads. This table holds over 60,000 distinct CDR3 sequences, about 5.5% found once. The V call is TRBV11-2, the J call TRBJ2-3; TRBD1 is a possible D gene (6 bases). Sequences were obtained from PBMCs. The clonotype comes from a woman aged 25 to 39 with multiple sclerosis. The CDR3 nucleotides are TGTGCCAGCAGCTTAGCCAGGGGAAATACGCAGTATTTT. This gives the protein CASSLARGNTQYF. Full variable domain (outside the CDR3, taken from reference TRBV11-2 and TRBJ2-3): EAGVAQSPRYKIIEKRQSVAFWCNPISGHATLYWYQQILGQGPKLLIQFQNNGVVDDSQLPKDRFSAERLKGVDSTLKIQPAKLEDSAVYLCASSLARGNTQYFGPGTRLTVL.